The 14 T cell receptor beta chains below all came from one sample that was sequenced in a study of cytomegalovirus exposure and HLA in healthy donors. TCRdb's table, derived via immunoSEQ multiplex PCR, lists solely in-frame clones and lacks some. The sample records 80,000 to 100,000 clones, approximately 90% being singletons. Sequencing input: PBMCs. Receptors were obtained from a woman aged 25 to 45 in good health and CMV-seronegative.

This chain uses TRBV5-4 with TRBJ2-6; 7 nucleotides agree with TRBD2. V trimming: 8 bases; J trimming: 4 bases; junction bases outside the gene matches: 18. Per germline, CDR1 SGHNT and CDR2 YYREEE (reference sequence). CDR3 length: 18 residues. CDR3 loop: CASVGGSGAIGGANVLTF. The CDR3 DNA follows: TGTGCCAGTGTGGGGGGAAGCGGGGCCATCGGAGGGGCCAACGTCCTGACTTTC.

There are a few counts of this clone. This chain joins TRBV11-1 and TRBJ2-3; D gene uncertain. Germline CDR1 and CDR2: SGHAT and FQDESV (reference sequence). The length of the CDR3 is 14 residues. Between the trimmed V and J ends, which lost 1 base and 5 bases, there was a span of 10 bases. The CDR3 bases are TGTGCCAGCAGCTTAGTGTGGGCCAAAGATACGCAGTATTTT. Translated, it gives CASSLVWAKDTQYF. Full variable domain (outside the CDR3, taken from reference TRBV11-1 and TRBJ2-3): EAEVAQSPRYKITEKSQAVAFWCDPISGHATLYWYRQILGQGPELLVQFQDESVVDDSQLPKDRFSAERLKGVDSTLKIQPAELGDSAMYLCASSLVWAKDTQYFGPGTRLTVL.

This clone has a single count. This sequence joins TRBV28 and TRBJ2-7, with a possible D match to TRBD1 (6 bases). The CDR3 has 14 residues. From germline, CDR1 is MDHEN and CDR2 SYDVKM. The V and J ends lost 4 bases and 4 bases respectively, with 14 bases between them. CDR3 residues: CASSSPGTYYEQYF. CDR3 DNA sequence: TGTGCCAGCAGTTCGCCCGGGACATATTACGAGCAGTACTTC.

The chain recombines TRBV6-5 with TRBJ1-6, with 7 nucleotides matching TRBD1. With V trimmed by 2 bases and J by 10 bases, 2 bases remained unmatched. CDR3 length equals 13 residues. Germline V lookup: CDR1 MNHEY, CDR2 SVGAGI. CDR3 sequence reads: CASSYPGGSPLHF. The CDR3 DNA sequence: TGTGCCAGCAGTTACCCAGGGGGATCACCCCTCCACTTT.

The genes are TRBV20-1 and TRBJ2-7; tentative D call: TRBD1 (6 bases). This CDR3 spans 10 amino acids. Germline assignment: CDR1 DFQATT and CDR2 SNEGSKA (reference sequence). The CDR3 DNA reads TGCAGCGCATACAGGGTCGAGCAGTACTTC. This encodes CSAYRVEQYF.

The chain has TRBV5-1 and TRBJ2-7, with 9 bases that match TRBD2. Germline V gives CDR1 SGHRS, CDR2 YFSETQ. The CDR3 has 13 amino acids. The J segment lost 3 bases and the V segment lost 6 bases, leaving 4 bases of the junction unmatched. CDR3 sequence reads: CASKKAGGYEQYF. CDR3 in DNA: TGCGCCAGCAAGAAAGCGGGAGGCTACGAGCAGTACTTC.

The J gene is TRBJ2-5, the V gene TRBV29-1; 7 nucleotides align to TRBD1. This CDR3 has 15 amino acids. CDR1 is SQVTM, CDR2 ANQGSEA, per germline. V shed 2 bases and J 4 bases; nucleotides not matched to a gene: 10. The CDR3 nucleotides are TGCAGCGTTGAAACCGGGACAGACGCTGTAGAGACCCAGTACTTC. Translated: CSVETGTDAVETQYF.

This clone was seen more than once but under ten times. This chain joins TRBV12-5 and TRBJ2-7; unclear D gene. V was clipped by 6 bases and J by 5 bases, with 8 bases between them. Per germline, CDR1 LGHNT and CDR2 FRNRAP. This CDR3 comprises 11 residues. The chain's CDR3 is CASGLENEQYF. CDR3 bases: TGTGCTAGTGGCCTTGAGAACGAGCAGTACTTC.

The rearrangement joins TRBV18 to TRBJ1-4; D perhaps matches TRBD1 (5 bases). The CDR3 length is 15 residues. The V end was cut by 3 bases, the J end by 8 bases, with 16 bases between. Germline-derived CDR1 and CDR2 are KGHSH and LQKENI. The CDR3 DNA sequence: TGTGCCAGCTCACCTTTGGGAGGGGACGGCGAAAAACTGTTTTTT. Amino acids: CASSPLGGDGEKLFF.

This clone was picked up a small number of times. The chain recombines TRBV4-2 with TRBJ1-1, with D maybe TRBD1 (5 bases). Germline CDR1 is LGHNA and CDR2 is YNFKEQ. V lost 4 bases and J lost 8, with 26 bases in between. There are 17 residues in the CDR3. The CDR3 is CASSPWRDRSYPIEAFF. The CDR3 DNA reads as TGTGCCAGCAGCCCCTGGCGAGACAGATCTTACCCGATCGAAGCTTTCTTT.

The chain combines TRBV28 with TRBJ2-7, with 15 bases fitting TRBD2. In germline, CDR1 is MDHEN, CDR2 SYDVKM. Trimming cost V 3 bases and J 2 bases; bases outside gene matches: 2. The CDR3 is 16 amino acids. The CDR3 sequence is CASSLWTSGRAYEQYF. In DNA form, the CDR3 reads TGTGCCAGCAGTTTGTGGACTAGCGGGAGGGCCTACGAGCAGTACTTC.

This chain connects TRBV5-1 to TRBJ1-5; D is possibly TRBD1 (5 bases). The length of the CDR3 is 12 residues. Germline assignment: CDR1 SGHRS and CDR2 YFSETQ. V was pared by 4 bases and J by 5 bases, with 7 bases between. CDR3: CASSPTDQPQHF. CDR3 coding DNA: TGCGCCAGCAGCCCGACAGATCAGCCCCAGCATTTT. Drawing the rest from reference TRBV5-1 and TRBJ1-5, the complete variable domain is KAGVTQTPRYLIKTRGQQVTLSCSPISGHRSVSWYQQTPGQGLQFLFEYFSETQRNKGNFPGRFSGRQFSNSRSEMNVSTLELGDSALYLCASSPTDQPQHFGDGTRLSIL.

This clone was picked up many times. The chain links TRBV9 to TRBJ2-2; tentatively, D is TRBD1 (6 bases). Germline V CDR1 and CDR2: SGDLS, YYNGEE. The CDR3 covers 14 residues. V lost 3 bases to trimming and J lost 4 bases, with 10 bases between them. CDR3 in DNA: TGTGCCAGCAGCGCTGGACAGCGCACCGGGGAGCTGTTTTTT. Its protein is CASSAGQRTGELFF.

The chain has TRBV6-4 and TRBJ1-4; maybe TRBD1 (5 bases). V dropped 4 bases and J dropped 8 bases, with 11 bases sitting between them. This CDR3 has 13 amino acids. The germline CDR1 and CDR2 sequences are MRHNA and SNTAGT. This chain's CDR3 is CASSVQGGEKLFF. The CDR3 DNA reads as TGTGCCAGCAGTGTTCAGGGAGGCGAAAAACTGTTTTTT.